Listed here are 25 T cell receptor beta chains from one sample, sequenced in a study of blood T cell repertoires in COVID-19. TCRdb's table, derived via immunoSEQ multiplex PCR, lists solely in-frame clones and lacks some. The sample lists more than 300,000 clones; 90% to 95% were seen once. The sample comprised PBMCs or T cells enriched from blood (not recorded which). The receptors shown here come from a woman aged 40 to 50 who had been exposed to COVID-19.

This sequence joins TRBV6-1 and TRBJ1-2; the D gene is possibly TRBD1 (6 bases). The germline gives CDR1 MNHNS, CDR2 SASEGT. With 3 bases removed from V and 3 bases from J, the gap between germline ends came to 14 bases. The CDR3 totals 15 residues. The CDR3: CASSEGGRMHYGYTF. The CDR3 DNA reads as TGTGCCAGCAGTGAGGGGGGGCGCATGCACTATGGCTACACCTTC.

The chain couples TRBV24-1 to TRBJ2-1, with 9 bases identical to TRBD1. The CDR3 consists of 16 residues. V shed 4 bases and J 5 bases; nucleotides not matched to a gene: 8. Looked up from germline, CDR1 is KGHDR and CDR2 is SFDVKD. The DNA of the CDR3 is TGTGCCACCAGTGAATATGGACAGGGGCTAAACAATGAGCAGTTCTTC. Translated: CATSEYGQGLNNEQFF.

V is TRBV6-5 and J is TRBJ1-2; 7 bases agree with TRBD1. This CDR3 region has 13 residues. Trimming took 4 bases from V and 2 from J; bases not matched to a gene: 1. Germline CDR1 is MNHEY and CDR2 is SVGAGI. The CDR3 DNA follows: TGTGCCAGCAGTTGGGACAGCAACTATGGCTACACCTTC. Translating it yields CASSWDSNYGYTF.

The J gene is TRBJ2-1, the V gene TRBV7-2, with TRBD2 as a possible D gene (5 bases). CDR1 is SGHTA and CDR2 is FQGNSA in the germline V gene. V was trimmed by 5 bases and J by 4 bases, leaving 18 bases between them. The CDR3 is 16 amino acids. Here the CDR3 DNA reads TGTGCCAGCAGCCCCGCTGAGGAGCGGCCTTACAATGAGCAGTTCTTC. This sequence encodes CASSPAEERPYNEQFF.

The CDR3 region is CASSPRDSNEKLFF. The CDR3, as DNA: TGTGCCAGCAGCCCGCGGGACAGTAACGAAAAACTGTTTTTT. The chain recombines TRBV3-1 (or the pseudogene TRBV3-2) with TRBJ1-4; 7 nucleotides agree with TRBD1. Germline V gives CDR1 LGHDT, CDR2 YNNKEL (reference sequence). CDR3 size: 14 residues. Trimming took 4 bases from V and 8 from J; bases not matched to a gene: 7.

The chain links TRBV5-1 to TRBJ2-7; perhaps TRBD1 as D (5 bases). The V end lost 4 bases, the J end lost 0 bases, and 14 bases lay between the germline ends. Germline V CDR1 and CDR2: SGHRS, YFSETQ. CDR3 length: 15 residues. The chain's CDR3 is CASSPGSGRSYEQYF. CDR3 in DNA: TGCGCCAGCAGCCCTGGTTCAGGGCGCTCCTACGAGCAGTACTTC. The variable domain in full, completed from reference TRBV5-1 and TRBJ2-7, reads KAGVTQTPRYLIKTRGQQVTLSCSPISGHRSVSWYQQTPGQGLQFLFEYFSETQRNKGNFPGRFSGRQFSNSRSEMNVSTLELGDSALYLCASSPGSGRSYEQYFGPGTRLTVT.

This chain joins TRBV5-6 and TRBJ2-1; weak D call: TRBD1 (5 bases). Germline CDR1 and CDR2: SGHDT and YYEEEE. The germline V and J ends were trimmed by 0 bases and 4 bases, with 8 bases remaining between them. This CDR3 has 14 residues. The DNA of the CDR3 is TGTGCCAGCAGCTTGGTTCGACAGTACAATGAGCAGTTCTTC. Its protein product is CASSLVRQYNEQFF.

Worth noting for this clone: The junction and the germline gene differ at one end; a read error may be behind it. CDR3 sequence: CAWSAGGRGYGYTF. For the CDR3, the DNA is TGTGCCTGGAGTGCAGGGGGCAGGGGCTATGGTTACACCTTC. This rearrangement joins TRBV30 to TRBJ1-2, with 8 bases lining up with TRBD1. Germline V CDR1 and CDR2: GTSNPN, SVGIG (reference sequence). This CDR3 spans 14 amino acids.

The gene calls are TRBV6-2 or TRBV6-3 and TRBJ2-7; weak D call: TRBD1 (5 bases). This CDR3 region has 14 residues. V dropped 0 bases and J dropped 2 bases, with 8 bases sitting between them. Germline CDR1 is MNHEY and CDR2 is SVGEGT. CDR3: CASSYSTATYEQYF. CDR3 in DNA: TGTGCCAGCAGTTACTCGACAGCGACCTACGAGCAGTACTTC.

J is TRBJ1-1 and V is TRBV19, with 7 bases that match TRBD1. This CDR3 has 14 amino acids. Trimming at V came to 3 bases and at J to 8 bases, leaving 9 bases not matched to a gene. CDR1 LNHDA and CDR2 SQIVND come from the germline V gene (reference sequence). The CDR3 is CASSIGTAFREAFF. In nucleotides, the CDR3 is TGTGCCAGTAGTATCGGGACAGCGTTTCGGGAAGCTTTCTTT.

This clone showed up just once. The chain combines TRBV18 with TRBJ1-6, with TRBD1 identical over 8 bases. This CDR3 spans 14 amino acids. Trimming took 1 base from V and 7 from J; bases not matched to a gene: 0. CDR1 and CDR2 from the germline V gene are KGHSH and LQKENI. The CDR3 DNA sequence: TGTGCCAGCTCACCACGACAGGGGAATTCACCCCTCCACTTT. As protein: CASSPRQGNSPLHF.

The genes are TRBV15 and TRBJ1-2; TRBD1 might be the D (6 bases). V was cut by 1 base and J by 5 bases, with 8 bases left in between. This CDR3 spans 13 amino acids. Germline CDR1 LNHNV, CDR2 YYDKDF (reference sequence). The CDR3 sequence is CATSRGQDYGYTF. The CDR3 DNA reads TGTGCCACCAGCAGAGGACAGGATTATGGCTACACCTTC.

This clone is a singleton in its sample. The chain joins TRBV18 to TRBJ1-2; 12 nucleotides line up with TRBD1. J was trimmed by 6 bases and V by 4 bases; bases with no gene match: 3. This CDR3 region has 14 residues. Per germline, CDR1 KGHSH and CDR2 LQKENI. CDR3 in amino acids: CASSQGQGANGYTF. DNA for the CDR3: TGTGCCAGCTCACAGGGACAGGGGGCGAATGGCTACACCTTC. The full variable domain, rest sourced from reference TRBV18 and TRBJ1-2, is NAGVMQNPRHLVRRRGQEARLRCSPMKGHSHVYWYRQLPEEGLKFMVYLQKENIIDESGMPKERFSAEFPKEGPSILRIQQVVRGDSAAYFCASSQGQGANGYTFGSGTRLTVV.

The chain combines TRBV10-1 with TRBJ2-2, with 7 positions matching TRBD2. Germline trimming cut 0 bases from V and 4 bases from J; bases unmatched to any gene: 8. CDR1 and CDR2 (germline): WNHNN, SYGVQD (reference sequence). The CDR3 is 17 residues long. The chain's CDR3 is CASSESRGLYLTGELFF. For the CDR3, the DNA is TGCGCCAGCAGTGAGTCGAGGGGACTATATCTCACCGGGGAGCTGTTTTTT.

This chain connects TRBV27 to TRBJ1-2, with 7 nucleotides matching TRBD1. Germline CDR1 and CDR2: MNHEY and SMNVEV (reference sequence). The CDR3 length is 17 residues. V was pared by 5 bases and J by 0 bases, with 12 bases of the junction left unmatched. The DNA of the CDR3 is TGTGCCAGCAGTCTGACGGGACAGCGGCGAACTAACTATGGCTACACCTTC. It encodes CASSLTGQRRTNYGYTF.

The chain has TRBV4-2 and TRBJ1-1; D may be TRBD1 (5 bases). The CDR3 is 12 amino acids. Trimming removed 4 bases from V and 10 bases from J, with 13 bases in between. CDR1 and CDR2 (germline): LGHNA, YNFKEQ. CDR3 in DNA: TGTGCCAGCAGCCCAGGGTTGCGGGGAGCTTTCTTT. Protein sequence: CASSPGLRGAFF.

The rearrangement uses TRBV12-3 or TRBV12-4 and TRBJ1-1, with D uncertain. The CDR3 has 13 amino acids. V was pared by 3 bases and J by 6 bases, with 11 bases between. CDR3 amino acids: CASSFLGVAEAFF. The CDR3 DNA reads as TGTGCCAGCAGTTTCCTCGGGGTGGCTGAAGCTTTCTTT.

In DNA form, the CDR3 reads TGTGCCAGCAGCCCAGGGGGGACGGAGGCTGGAAACACCATATATTTT. This codes for CASSPGGTEAGNTIYF. The gene calls are TRBV9 and TRBJ1-3; 7 nucleotides align to TRBD1. The CDR3 has 16 residues. The V gene end was trimmed by 4 bases and the J gene end by 2 bases; junction bases not matched to a gene: 9. The germline gives CDR1 SGDLS, CDR2 YYNGEE. Complete variable domain (other parts from reference TRBV9 and TRBJ1-3): DSGVTQTPKHLITATGQRVTLRCSPRSGDLSVYWYQQSLDQGLQFLIQYYNGEERAKGNILERFSAQQFPDLHSELNLSSLELGDSALYFCASSPGGTEAGNTIYFGEGSWLTVV.

CDR3 sequence reads: CASSFGNPGNTIYF. CDR3 coding DNA: TGTGCCAGCAGCTTCGGTAACCCTGGAAACACCATATATTTT. This chain joins TRBV11-2 and TRBJ1-3; the D is unclear. Trimming stripped 3 bases from V and 2 bases from J, with 8 bases between. The CDR3 has 14 residues. Germline CDR1 and CDR2: SGHAT and FQNNGV.

The gene calls are TRBV5-8 and TRBJ1-2, with D maybe TRBD1 (5 bases). This CDR3 is 13 amino acids long. Germline values: CDR1 SGHTS, CDR2 YDEGEE. V was cut by 4 bases and J by 4 bases, with 11 bases left in between. This chain's CDR3 is CASSPWQGYGYTF. The DNA of the CDR3 is TGTGCCAGCAGCCCATGGCAGGGCTATGGCTACACCTTC. Full variable domain (missing parts from reference TRBV5-8 and TRBJ1-2): EAGVTQSPTHLIKTRGQQATLRCSPISGHTSVYWYQQALGLGLQFLLWYDEGEERNRGNFPPRFSGRQFPNYSSELNVNALELEDSALYLCASSPWQGYGYTFGSGTRLTVV.

This clone appeared once. The chain is built from TRBV2 and TRBJ1-1; the match to TRBD1 covers 7 bases. The CDR3 totals 15 residues. After removal of 5 bases from V and 0 bases from J, the junction contained 6 bases not matched to a gene. The germline CDR1 and CDR2 sequences are SNHLY and FYNNEI. The CDR3 nucleotides are TGTGCCAGCAGTACAGGGGCCAGCCTGAACACTGAAGCTTTCTTT. Translating it yields CASSTGASLNTEAFF.

This chain uses TRBV6-5 with TRBJ1-2; perhaps TRBD1 as D (5 bases). Trimming left V 2 bases short and J 4 bases short, with 17 bases between. This CDR3 region has 16 residues. Germline loops: CDR1 MNHEY, CDR2 SVGAGI. This CDR3 reads CASSYLGVGRAYGYTF. The CDR3 nucleotides are TGTGCCAGCAGTTACCTAGGGGTCGGAAGGGCCTATGGCTACACCTTC.

The chain recombines TRBV11-3 with TRBJ1-5; 9 nucleotides align to TRBD1. The CDR3 totals 17 residues. In germline, CDR1 is SGHNT, CDR2 YENEEA. J was trimmed by 2 bases and V by 4 bases; bases with no gene match: 9. The CDR3 loop is CASSSRRDREGNQPQHF. The CDR3 DNA reads TGTGCCAGCAGCTCCCGCCGGGACAGGGAGGGCAATCAGCCCCAGCATTTT.

V usage is TRBV6-5 and J usage is TRBJ2-1; D is uncertain. Germline V gene data show CDR1 as MNHEY and CDR2 as SVGAGI. This CDR3 spans 13 amino acids. V lost 3 bases to trimming and J lost 3 bases, with 6 bases between them. The CDR3 sequence is CASSYLSYNEQFF. CDR3 DNA sequence: TGTGCCAGCAGTTATCTTAGCTACAATGAGCAGTTCTTC.

This chain links TRBV5-6 with TRBJ1-5; 7 nucleotides line up with TRBD1. Germline V gives CDR1 SGHDT, CDR2 YYEEEE. The trim removed 4 bases at V and 9 bases at J, leaving 13 bases unmatched. The CDR3 runs to 15 residues. Here the CDR3 reads CASSIQGTKLRPQHF. The CDR3 DNA reads as TGTGCCAGCAGCATACAGGGGACGAAACTCCGGCCCCAGCATTTT.